Below, one TCR beta chain is given with its context. TCRdb ran MiXCR on the 5' RACE reads and lists one entry per CDR3 protein. The profile shows 300,000 to 450,000 distinct CDR3 sequences, roughly 27% of them singletons. Six healthy women, forming three identical twin pairs, donated samples. This CDR3 is 12 amino acids long. From germline, CDR1 is SQVTM and CDR2 ANQGSEA. V shed 0 bases and J shed 7 bases, with 9 bases lying between them. The data stem from a study of identical twins' blood T cells. The chain couples TRBV29-1 to TRBJ1-1, with D possibly being TRBD1 (6 bases). The sequence came from a woman aged 18-55 years in good health. The sample comprised PBMCs. The CDR3 DNA reads as TGCAGCGTTGAAGATGAGGGGGTTGAAGCTTTCTTT. Its protein is CSVEDEGVEAFF.